This TCR beta chain was sequenced during a study of long-term antiretroviral therapy in people with HIV. Study-level results: Pre-ART clonal expansions dominated every time point's repertoire. ART was followed by higher diversity that remained below transplant donor controls.

Comment on this clone: Its specificity is not known.

This CDR3 comprises 15 residues. Trimming pared 2 bases from V and 3 bases from J, leaving 15 bases between. The V gene's germline CDR1 is SGDLS and CDR2 YYNGEE. Runs used v3.0 of the immunoSEQ assay and were done at survey level. Per-sample sequencing targets were 40,000-50,000 T-cell genomes. TCRdb keeps only in-frame clones here, not all; method: immunoSEQ multiplex PCR. The data contain approximately 17,000 clones, around 85% of them seen just once; the ten biggest clones take up more than 14%. The chain combines TRBV9 with TRBJ2-7; the D is unclear. This clonotype originated in a man aged 25 to 40 with HIV. This sample comprised unsorted PBMCs, obtained about 1.3 years before starting antiretroviral therapy. The CDR3 loop is CASSVTVDPLYEQYF. CDR3 nucleotides: TGTGCCAGCAGCGTTACCGTCGACCCTCTCTACGAGCAGTACTTC.